These 3 T cell receptor beta chains came from one sample sequenced in a study of blood T cell repertoires in COVID-19. Assay used: immunoSEQ multiplex PCR; TCRdb lists only in-frame clones, some missing. The sample shows 100,000 to 150,000 clones, approximately 81% of them seen only once. Sequencing was carried out using peripheral blood. The receptors shown here come from a man between 40 and 49 years old with active or convalescent COVID-19.

This chain uses TRBV4-2 with TRBJ1-2; 8 bases are a match to TRBD1. This CDR3 has 15 residues. Germline CDR1 is LGHNA and CDR2 is YNFKEQ. Losses at the gene ends were 5 bases for V and 3 bases for J; bases not matched to a gene: 8. The DNA of the CDR3 is TGTGCCAGCAGCGAGGACAGGGTTGAGTACTATGGCTACACCTTC. Its protein product is CASSEDRVEYYGYTF.

The V and J genes are TRBV4-1 and TRBJ1-1, with TRBD1 matching 8 bases. From germline, CDR1 is MGHRA and CDR2 YSYEKL. The CDR3 loop spans 16 amino acids. The trim removed 5 bases at V and 0 bases at J, leaving 8 bases unmatched. The CDR3 loop is CASSGRRTGLNTEAFF. The DNA of the CDR3 is TGCGCCAGCAGCGGCCGTAGGACAGGGTTGAACACTGAAGCTTTCTTT.

V gene TRBV7-9 combines with J gene TRBJ2-6, with TRBD1 identical over 8 bases. There are 18 residues in the CDR3. V lost 5 bases to trimming and J lost 0 bases; unmatched junction nucleotides: 9. CDR1 and CDR2 from the germline V gene are SEHNR and FQNEAQ (reference sequence). CDR3 nucleotide sequence: TGTGCCAGCAGCATACTGACAGGGGCGAGCTCTGGGGCCAACGTCCTGACTTTC. Translating it yields CASSILTGASSGANVLTF. Based on the CDR3 plus reference TRBV7-9 and TRBJ2-6, the full variable domain is DTGVSQNPRHKITKRGQNVTFRCDPISEHNRLYWYRQTLGQGPEFLTYFQNEAQLEKSRLLSDRFSAERPKGSFSTLEIQRTEQGDSAMYLCASSILTGASSGANVLTFGAGSRLTVL.